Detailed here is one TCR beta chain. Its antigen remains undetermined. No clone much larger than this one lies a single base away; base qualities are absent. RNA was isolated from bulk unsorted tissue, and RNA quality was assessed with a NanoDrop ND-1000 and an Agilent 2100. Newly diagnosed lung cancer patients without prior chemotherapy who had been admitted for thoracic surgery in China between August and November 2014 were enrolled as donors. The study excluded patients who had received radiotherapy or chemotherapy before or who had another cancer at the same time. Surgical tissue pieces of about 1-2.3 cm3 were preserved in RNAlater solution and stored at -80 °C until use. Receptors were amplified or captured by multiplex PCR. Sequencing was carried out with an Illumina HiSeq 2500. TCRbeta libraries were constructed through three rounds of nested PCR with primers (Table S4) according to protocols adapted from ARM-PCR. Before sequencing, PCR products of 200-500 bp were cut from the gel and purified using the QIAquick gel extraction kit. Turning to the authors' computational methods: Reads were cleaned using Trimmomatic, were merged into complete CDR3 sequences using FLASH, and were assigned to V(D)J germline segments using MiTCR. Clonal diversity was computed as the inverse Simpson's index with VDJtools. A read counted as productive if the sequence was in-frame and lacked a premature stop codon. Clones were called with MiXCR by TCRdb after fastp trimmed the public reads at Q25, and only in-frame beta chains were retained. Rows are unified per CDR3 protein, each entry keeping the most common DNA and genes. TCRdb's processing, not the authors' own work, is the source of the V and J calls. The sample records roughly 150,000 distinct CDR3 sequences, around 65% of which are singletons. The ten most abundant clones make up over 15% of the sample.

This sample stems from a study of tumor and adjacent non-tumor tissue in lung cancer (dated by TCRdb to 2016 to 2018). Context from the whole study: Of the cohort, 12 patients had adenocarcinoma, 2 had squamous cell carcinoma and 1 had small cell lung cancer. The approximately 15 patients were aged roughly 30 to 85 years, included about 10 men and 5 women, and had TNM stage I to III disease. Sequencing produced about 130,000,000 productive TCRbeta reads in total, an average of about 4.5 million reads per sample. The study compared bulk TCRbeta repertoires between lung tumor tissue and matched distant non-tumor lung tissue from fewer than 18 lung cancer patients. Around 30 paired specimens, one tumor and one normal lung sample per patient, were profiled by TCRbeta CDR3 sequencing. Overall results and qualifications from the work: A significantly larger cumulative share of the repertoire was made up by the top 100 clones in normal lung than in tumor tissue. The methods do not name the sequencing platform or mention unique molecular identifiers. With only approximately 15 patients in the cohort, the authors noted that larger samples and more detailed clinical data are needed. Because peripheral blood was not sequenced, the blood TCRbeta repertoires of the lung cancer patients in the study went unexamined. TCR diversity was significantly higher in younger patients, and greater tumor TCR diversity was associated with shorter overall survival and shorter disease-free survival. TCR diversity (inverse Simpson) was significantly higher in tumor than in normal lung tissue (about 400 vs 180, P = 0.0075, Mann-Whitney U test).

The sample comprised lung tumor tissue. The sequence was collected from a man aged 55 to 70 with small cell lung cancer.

The CDR3 protein is CASSWGLQKTQYF. The sequenced DNA is TGCGCCAGCAGCTGGGGACTACAAAAGACCCAGTACTTC. The rearrangement joined TRBV5-1 to TRBJ2-5, with 7 bases matching TRBD2. For this chain, trimming is 3 bases at the V end and 6 bases at the J end, and the number of junction bases without a gene match is 5. The CDR3 starts with the cysteine, ends with the phenylalanine, and has 13 residues. Solely the CDR3 DNA is kept, with 39 bases framed from the first base. The germline V gene provides CDR1 SGHRS and CDR2 YFSETQ.